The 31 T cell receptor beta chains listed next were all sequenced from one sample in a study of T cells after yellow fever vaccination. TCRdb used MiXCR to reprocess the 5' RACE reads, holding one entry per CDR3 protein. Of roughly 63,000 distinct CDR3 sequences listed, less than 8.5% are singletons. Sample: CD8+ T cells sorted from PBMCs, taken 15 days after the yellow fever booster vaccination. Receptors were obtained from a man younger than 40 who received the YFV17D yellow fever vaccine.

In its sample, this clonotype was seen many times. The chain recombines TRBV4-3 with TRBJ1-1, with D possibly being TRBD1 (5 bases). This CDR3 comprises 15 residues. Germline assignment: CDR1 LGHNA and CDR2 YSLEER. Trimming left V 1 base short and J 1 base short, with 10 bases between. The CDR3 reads CASSQVWGQNTEAFF. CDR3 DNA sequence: TGCGCCAGCAGCCAAGTTTGGGGCCAGAACACTGAAGCTTTCTTT.

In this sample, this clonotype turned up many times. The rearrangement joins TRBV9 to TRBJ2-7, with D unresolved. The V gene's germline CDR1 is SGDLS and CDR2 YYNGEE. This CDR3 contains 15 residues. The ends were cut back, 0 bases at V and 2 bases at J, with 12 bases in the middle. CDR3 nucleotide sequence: TGTGCCAGCAGCGTAGGGCAGCTATCCCCCTACGAGCAGTACTTC. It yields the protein CASSVGQLSPYEQYF.

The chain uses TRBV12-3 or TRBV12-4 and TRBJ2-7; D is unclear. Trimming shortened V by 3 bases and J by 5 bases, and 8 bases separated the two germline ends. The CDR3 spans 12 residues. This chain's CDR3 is CASSFQANEQYF. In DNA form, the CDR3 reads TGTGCCAGCAGTTTCCAAGCCAACGAGCAGTACTTC.

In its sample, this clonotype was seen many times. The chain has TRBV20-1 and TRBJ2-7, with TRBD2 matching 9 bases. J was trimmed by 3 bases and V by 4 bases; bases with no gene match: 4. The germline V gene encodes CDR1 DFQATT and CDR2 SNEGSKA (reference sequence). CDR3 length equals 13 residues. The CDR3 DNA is TGCAGTGCTAACCCTAGCGGGAACTACGAGCAGTACTTC. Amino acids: CSANPSGNYEQYF.

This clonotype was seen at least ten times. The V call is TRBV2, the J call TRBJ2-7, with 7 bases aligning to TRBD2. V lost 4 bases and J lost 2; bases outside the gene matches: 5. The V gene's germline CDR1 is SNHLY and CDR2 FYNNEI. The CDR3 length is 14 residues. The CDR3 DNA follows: TGTGCCAGCAGTGTGGCTAGCGGTCCCTACGAGCAGTACTTC. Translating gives CASSVASGPYEQYF. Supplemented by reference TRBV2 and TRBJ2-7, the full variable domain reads EPEVTQTPSHQVTQMGQEVILRCVPISNHLYFYWYRQILGQKVEFLVSFYNNEISEKSEIFDDQFSVERPDGSNFTLKIRSTKLEDSAMYFCASSVASGPYEQYFGPGTRLTVT.

The CDR3 DNA reads TGTGCCAGCAGCCAAGCCATAGGGGCGAGTACAGATACGCAGTATTTT. Its protein product is CASSQAIGASTDTQYF. This chain connects TRBV7-8 to TRBJ2-3, with D possibly matching TRBD1 (5 bases). The CDR3 totals 16 residues. Per the germline V gene, CDR1 is SGHVS and CDR2 is FQNEAQ. V lost 5 bases and J 3 bases, leaving 18 bases between the germline ends.

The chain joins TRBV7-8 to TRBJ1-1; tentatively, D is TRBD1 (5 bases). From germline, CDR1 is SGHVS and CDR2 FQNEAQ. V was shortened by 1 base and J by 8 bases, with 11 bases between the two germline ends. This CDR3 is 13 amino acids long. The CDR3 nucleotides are TGTGCCAGCAGCTTAGGGTCTTGGACAGAAGCTTTCTTT. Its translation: CASSLGSWTEAFF.

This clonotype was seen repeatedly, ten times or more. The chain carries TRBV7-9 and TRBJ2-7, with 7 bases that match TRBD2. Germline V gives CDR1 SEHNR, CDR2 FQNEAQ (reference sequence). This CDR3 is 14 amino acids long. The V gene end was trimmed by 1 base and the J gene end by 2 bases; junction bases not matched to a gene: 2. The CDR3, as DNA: TGTGCCAGCAGCTTAGAGGCGGGAGCCTACGAGCAGTACTTC. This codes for CASSLEAGAYEQYF.

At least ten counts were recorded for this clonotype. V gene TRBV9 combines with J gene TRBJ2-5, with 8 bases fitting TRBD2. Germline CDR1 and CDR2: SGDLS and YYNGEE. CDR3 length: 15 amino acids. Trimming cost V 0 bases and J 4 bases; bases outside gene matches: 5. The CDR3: CASSVAGRASETQYF. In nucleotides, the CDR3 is TGTGCCAGCAGCGTAGCCGGGAGGGCCTCAGAGACCCAGTACTTC. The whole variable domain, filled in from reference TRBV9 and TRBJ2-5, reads DSGVTQTPKHLITATGQRVTLRCSPRSGDLSVYWYQQSLDQGLQFLIQYYNGEERAKGNILERFSAQQFPDLHSELNLSSLELGDSALYFCASSVAGRASETQYFGPGTRLLVL.

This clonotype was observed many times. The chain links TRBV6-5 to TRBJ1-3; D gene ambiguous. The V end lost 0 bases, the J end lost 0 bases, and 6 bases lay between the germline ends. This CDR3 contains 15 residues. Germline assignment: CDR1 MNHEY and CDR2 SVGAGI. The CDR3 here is CASSYSGNSGNTIYF. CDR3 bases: TGTGCCAGCAGTTACTCGGGGAACTCTGGAAACACCATATATTTT.

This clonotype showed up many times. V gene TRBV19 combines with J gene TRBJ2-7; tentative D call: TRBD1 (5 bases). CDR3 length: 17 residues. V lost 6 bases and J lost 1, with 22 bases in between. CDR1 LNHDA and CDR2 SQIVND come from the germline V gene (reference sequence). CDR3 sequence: CASSLLGSDSISYEQYF. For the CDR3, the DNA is TGTGCCAGTAGCCTCCTCGGATCCGACAGTATATCCTACGAGCAGTACTTC.

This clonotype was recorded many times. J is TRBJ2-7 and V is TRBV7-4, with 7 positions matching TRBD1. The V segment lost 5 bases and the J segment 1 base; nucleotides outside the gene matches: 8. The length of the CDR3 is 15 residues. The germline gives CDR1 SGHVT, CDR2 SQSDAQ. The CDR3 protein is CASSGLQGISYEQYF. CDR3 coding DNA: TGTGCCAGCAGCGGGTTACAGGGGATTTCCTACGAGCAGTACTTC.

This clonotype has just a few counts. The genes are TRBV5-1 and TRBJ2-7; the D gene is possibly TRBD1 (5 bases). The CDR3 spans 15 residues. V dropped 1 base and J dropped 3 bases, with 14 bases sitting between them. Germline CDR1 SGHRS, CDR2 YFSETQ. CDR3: CASSLQGPLNYEQYF. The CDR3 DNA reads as TGCGCCAGCAGCTTGCAGGGTCCATTGAACTACGAGCAGTACTTC.

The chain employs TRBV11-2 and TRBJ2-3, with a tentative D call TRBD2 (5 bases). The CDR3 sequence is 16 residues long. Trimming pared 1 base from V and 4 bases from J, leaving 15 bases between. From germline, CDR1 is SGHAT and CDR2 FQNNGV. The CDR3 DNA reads TGTGCCAGCAGCTTAGTTGTGAGGGCCACGGCAGATACGCAGTATTTT. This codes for CASSLVVRATADTQYF.

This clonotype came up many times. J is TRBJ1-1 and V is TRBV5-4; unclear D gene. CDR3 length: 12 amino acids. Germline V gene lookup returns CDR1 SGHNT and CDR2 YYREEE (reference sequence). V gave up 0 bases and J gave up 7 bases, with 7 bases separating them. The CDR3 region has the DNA TGTGCCAGCAGCTTGGCGACGGGTGAAGCTTTCTTT. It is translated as CASSLATGEAFF.

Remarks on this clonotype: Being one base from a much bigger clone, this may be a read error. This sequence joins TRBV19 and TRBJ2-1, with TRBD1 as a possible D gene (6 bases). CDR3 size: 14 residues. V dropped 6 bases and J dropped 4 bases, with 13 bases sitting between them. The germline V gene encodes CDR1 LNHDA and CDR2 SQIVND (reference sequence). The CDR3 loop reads CASSQTGDYNEQFF. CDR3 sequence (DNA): TGTGCCAGTAGCCAGACAGGAGATTACAATGAGCAGTTCTTC.

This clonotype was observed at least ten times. The CDR3, as DNA: TGTGCCAGCAGCAACACCAAAAGACGGGACACGCAGTATTTT. It translates to CASSNTKRRDTQYF. The chain links TRBV12-3 or TRBV12-4 to TRBJ2-3; the D call may be TRBD1 or TRBD2 (5 bases each). V was trimmed by 6 bases and J by 9 bases, leaving 19 bases between them. The CDR3 runs to 14 residues.

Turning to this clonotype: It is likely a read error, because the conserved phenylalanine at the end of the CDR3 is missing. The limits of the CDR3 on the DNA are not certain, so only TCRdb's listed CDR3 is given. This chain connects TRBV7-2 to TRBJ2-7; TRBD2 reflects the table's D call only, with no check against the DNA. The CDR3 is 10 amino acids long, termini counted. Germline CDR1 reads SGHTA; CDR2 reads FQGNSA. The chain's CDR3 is CATRSGRDWS.

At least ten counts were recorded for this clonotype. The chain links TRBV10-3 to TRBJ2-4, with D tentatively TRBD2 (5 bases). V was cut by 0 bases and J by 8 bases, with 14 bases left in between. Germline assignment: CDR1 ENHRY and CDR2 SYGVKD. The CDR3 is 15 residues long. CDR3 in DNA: TGTGCCATCAGTGAGTCTGAGGGAGAGTGGGACATTCAGTACTTC. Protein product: CAISESEGEWDIQYF.

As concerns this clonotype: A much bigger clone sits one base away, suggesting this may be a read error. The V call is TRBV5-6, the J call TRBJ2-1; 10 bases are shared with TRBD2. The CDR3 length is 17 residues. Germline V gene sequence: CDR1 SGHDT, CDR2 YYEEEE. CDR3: CATSQRTSGNSINEQFF. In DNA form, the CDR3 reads TGTGCCACCAGCCAGAGAACTAGCGGGAATTCTATCAATGAGCAGTTCTTC.

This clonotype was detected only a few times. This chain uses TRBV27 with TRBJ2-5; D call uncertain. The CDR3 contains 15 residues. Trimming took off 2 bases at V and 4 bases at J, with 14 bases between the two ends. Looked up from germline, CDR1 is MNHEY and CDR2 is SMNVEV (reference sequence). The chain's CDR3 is CASSLLPAFRETQYF. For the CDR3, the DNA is TGTGCCAGCAGTTTACTTCCCGCTTTCCGAGAGACCCAGTACTTC.

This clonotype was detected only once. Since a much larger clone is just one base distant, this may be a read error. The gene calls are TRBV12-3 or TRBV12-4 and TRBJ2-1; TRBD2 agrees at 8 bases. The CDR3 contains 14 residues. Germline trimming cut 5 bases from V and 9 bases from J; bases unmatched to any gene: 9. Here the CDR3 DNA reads TGTGCCAGCAGTCAAGGAGCGGGAGCTGTTGAGCAGTTCTTC. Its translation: CASSQGAGAVEQFF.

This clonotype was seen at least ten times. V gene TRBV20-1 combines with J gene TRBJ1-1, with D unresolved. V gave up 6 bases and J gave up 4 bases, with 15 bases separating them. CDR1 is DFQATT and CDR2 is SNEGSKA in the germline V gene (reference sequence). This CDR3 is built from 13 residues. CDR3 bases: TGCAGTGCCAACTCGGAGTGGATCACTGAAGCTTTCTTT. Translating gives CSANSEWITEAFF.

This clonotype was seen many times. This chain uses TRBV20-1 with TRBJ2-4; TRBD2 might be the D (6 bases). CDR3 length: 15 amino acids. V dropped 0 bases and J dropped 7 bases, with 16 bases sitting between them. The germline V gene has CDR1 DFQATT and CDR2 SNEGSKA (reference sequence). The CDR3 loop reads CSARDLGGIGNIQYF. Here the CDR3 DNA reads TGCAGTGCTAGAGATCTCGGCGGGATCGGTAACATTCAGTACTTC.

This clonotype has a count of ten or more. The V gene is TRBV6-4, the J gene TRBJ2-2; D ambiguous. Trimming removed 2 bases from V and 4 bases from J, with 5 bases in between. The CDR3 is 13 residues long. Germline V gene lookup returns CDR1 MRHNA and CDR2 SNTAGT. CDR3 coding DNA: TGTGCCAGCAGTGACAGGGCCACCGGGGAGCTGTTTTTT. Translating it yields CASSDRATGELFF.

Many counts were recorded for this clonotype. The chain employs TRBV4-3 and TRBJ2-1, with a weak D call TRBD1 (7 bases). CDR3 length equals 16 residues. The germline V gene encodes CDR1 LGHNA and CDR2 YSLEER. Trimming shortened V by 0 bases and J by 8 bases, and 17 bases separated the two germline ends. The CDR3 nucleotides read TGCGCCAGCAGCCAAGATAGAGGCAGGGGGGTGGATGAGCAGTTCTTC. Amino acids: CASSQDRGRGVDEQFF.

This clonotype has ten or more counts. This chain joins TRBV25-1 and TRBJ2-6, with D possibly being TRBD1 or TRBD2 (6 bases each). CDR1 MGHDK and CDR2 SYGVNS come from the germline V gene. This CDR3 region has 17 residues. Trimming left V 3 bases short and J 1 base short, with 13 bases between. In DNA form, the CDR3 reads TGTGCCAGCAGTGACGGGGGCGCTTATTCTGGGGCCAACGTCCTGACTTTC. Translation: CASSDGGAYSGANVLTF.

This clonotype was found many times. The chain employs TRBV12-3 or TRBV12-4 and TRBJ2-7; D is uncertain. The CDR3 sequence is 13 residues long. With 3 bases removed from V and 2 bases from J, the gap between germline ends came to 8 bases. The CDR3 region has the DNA TGTGCCAGCAGTTTTGCGGAAACCTACGAGCAGTACTTC. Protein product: CASSFAETYEQYF.

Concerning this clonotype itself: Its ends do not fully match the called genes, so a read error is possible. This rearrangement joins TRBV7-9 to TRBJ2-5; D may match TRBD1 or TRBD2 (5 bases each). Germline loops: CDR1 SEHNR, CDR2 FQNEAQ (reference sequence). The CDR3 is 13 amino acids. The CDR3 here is CASSLRDHETQYF. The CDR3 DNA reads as TGTGCCAGCAGCCTCAGGGACCATGAGACCCAGTACTTC.

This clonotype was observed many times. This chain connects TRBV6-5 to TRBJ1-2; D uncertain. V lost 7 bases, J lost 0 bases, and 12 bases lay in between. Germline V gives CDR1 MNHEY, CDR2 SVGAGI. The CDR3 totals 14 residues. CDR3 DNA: TGTGCCAGCAAAAAAGGACCGACTAACTATGGCTACACCTTC. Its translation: CASKKGPTNYGYTF.

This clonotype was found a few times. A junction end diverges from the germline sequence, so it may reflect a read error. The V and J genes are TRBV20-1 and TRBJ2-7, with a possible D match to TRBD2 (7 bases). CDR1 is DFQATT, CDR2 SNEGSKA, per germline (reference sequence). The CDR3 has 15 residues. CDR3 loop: CCARDLGGGSYEQYF. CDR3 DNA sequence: TGCTGTGCTAGAGATTTGGGAGGGGGATCCTACGAGCAGTACTTC.